The rows below give T cell receptor beta chains drawn from one sample of a study of cytomegalovirus exposure and HLA in healthy donors. Data came from immunoSEQ multiplex PCR; TCRdb stores just in-frame clones and leaves some out. Here the sample spans some 110,000 clones, less than 70% being singletons. What was sequenced was PBMCs. The origin of the receptors is a woman in her twenties or thirties in good health and CMV-seronegative. Both conserved end residues are part of each CDR3.

j_gene | v_gene | CDR3aa
TRBJ1-5 | TRBV28 | CASSRFRDNYSNQPQHF
TRBJ2-1 | TRBV30 | CAWSGLVYNEQFF
TRBJ1-2 | TRBV28 | CASSPAGQFYGYTF
TRBJ1-6 | TRBV19 | CASSMWSSYNSPLHF
TRBJ1-1 | TRBV2 | CASSGQVREAFF
TRBJ1-1 | TRBV5-1 | CASSFERDTEAFF
TRBJ1-1 | TRBV6-5 | CASSPGWEGTEAFF
TRBJ2-2 | TRBV29-1 | CSVEGQGYTGELFF
TRBJ1-2 | TRBV27 | CASSLQGVGNYGYTF
TRBJ2-1 | TRBV7-9 | CASSPLAGGPRNEQFF
TRBJ2-7 | TRBV6-1 | CASSEAGTGGYEQYF
TRBJ2-1 | TRBV5-1 | CASSLTGSYNEQFF
TRBJ1-2 | TRBV6-1 | CASSVRTGELNYGYTF
TRBJ1-1 | TRBV5-6 | CASSAGGGLKAFF
TRBJ1-1 | TRBV18 | CASSPPGPTEAFF
TRBJ1-5 | TRBV6-6 | CASSSQEYSNQPQHF
TRBJ2-5 | TRBV7-2 | CASSLVAAGGRGETQYF
TRBJ2-7 | TRBV5-1 | CASSLAAITGYEQYF
TRBJ2-7 | TRBV19 | CASSIDGFGTGNYEQYF
TRBJ1-6 | TRBV5-1 | CASSLEGQGYSPLHF
TRBJ2-1 | TRBV6-1 | CASSEVSTSGRDEQFF
TRBJ2-3 | TRBV7-6 | CASSLLRGGSTDTQYF
TRBJ1-5 | TRBV27 | CASSLQGSQPQHF
TRBJ2-3 | TRBV6-6 | CASRSGTSGMSDTQYF
TRBJ2-1 | TRBV7-8 | CASSLSSGIYNEQFF
TRBJ2-7 | TRBV7-2 | CASSLRLAGDYEQYF
TRBJ2-1 | TRBV5-1 | CASSKGQGLYNEQFF
TRBJ1-2 | TRBV6-6 | CASSYYGGTGYGYTF
TRBJ1-5 | TRBV27 | CASSPSWTGMEPQHF
TRBJ2-3 | TRBV7-8 | CASSLDSSGRRTDTQYF
TRBJ2-1 | TRBV2 | CASTSSIPGQFF
TRBJ2-3 | TRBV9 | CASSIQPGHSTDTQYF
TRBJ1-2 | TRBV18 | CASSPSPPTGNRGGYTF
TRBJ2-7 | TRBV12-5 | CASGHWLPGRERYEQYF
TRBJ1-1 | TRBV6-5 | CASSYRGPNTEAFF
TRBJ1-1 | TRBV28 | CASRPTGGWVNTEAFF
TRBJ2-5 | TRBV11-3 | CASSLAAGLQETQYF
TRBJ1-2 | TRBV25-1 | CASSEYGGGVGAGGYTF
TRBJ1-5 | TRBV2 | CASSAHLSNQPQHF
TRBJ2-7 | TRBV27 | CASSPPSGWGSYEQYF
TRBJ2-2 | TRBV1 | CTSSLPGLAGAGELFF
TRBJ2-5 | TRBV4-2 | CASSQRGLAEETQYF
TRBJ2-1 | TRBV7-3 | CASSNTGTTYNEQFF
TRBJ2-7 | TRBV15 | CATSKDSLAYEQYF
TRBJ2-2 | TRBV5-4 | CASSAGTGNPVGELFF
TRBJ1-2 | TRBV19 | CASSIDRGALGYTF